The rows below give T cell receptor beta chains drawn from one sample of a study of control samples from healthy donors and cancer patients. Some clones are missing from TCRdb's copy, which holds only in-frame ones; the method was immunoSEQ multiplex PCR. The sample includes 73,000 or so clones, about 90% of them seen just once. Sequenced: blood. Receptor source: a woman between 50 and 59 years old in good health. Both conserved end residues are part of each CDR3.

TRBV7-3	CASSSTLTGELFF
TRBV7-3	CASSLGSRTDTQYF
TRBV11-1	CASSTQETFGYTF
TRBV19	CASSIFAPSKNIQYF
TRBV25-1	CASSVNRLSGNTIYF
TRBV28	CASSLREYNSPLHF
TRBV3-1/TRBV3-2	CASTASGRSGSTQYF
TRBV5-1	CASSLGTGGWETQYF
TRBV27	CASSVRPGTSGPSPTDTQYF
TRBV5-1	CASSFSAGGDYEQYF
TRBV19	CASSPFRGLSGRPGDTQYF
TRBV28	CASSLADRHSYNEQFF
TRBV18	CASSPPVTGELFF
TRBV27	CASSLGQGGTYEQYF
TRBV30	CAWSESADEQFF
TRBV13	CASSLDGTPVSYTTGNEQFF
TRBV20-1	CSARENQWAFF
TRBV9	CASSSFQYTEQFF
TRBV18	CASSALPGTGFGTQYF
TRBV6-5	CATPNSMNTEAFF
TRBV5-1	CASSLASGEETQYF
TRBV7-3	CASSLTARTSGTSTDTQYF
TRBV6-4	CASSDPDRSNQPQHF
TRBV6-5	CASRGRVSNSPLHF
TRBV5-3	CARSFPGLAGRGETQYF
TRBV27	CASSYFLAGELFF
TRBV7-9	CASSRGGLTREKLFF
TRBV10-3	CAIRPASPGIENTEAFF
TRBV24-1	CATSDPPGDGTDTQYF
TRBV28	CASSLYAGGTYNEQFF
TRBV7-2	CASSFPKDRAEKLFF
TRBV6-5	CASRPRTSGTYEQYF
TRBV5-1	CASSPETGRNEQFF
TRBV6-6	CASSQLHIAGGASLTYNEQFF
TRBV7-6	CASSLISGSIVDTQYF
TRBV28	CASGGTGRGTGELFF
TRBV15	CATSRGTGHYGYTF
TRBV4-1	CASSQEVALTYEQYF
TRBV3-1/TRBV3-2	CASSLSSGSNEQFF
TRBV2	CASRPTRDEGQAFF
TRBV19	CASSLRGTQYF
TRBV2	CASSEGGNRKPQHF
TRBV19	CASNPGTGNYGYTF